These 9 T cell receptor beta chains came from one sample sequenced in a study of blood T cell repertoires in COVID-19. Clones were sequenced by immunoSEQ multiplex PCR, and TCRdb holds only the in-frame ones, with some missing. The sample shows around 310,000 clones, roughly 89% of them seen only once. The sample taken for sequencing was PBMCs or T cells enriched from blood (not recorded which). Receptors were obtained from a woman in her twenties or thirties who had recovered from COVID-19.

The chain uses TRBV5-1 and TRBJ2-1, with 10 bases aligning to TRBD2. CDR1 is SGHRS and CDR2 is YFSETQ in the germline V gene. V trimming: 2 bases; J trimming: 7 bases; junction bases outside the gene matches: 9. The CDR3 is 16 amino acids. This CDR3 is CASSFLAGATGNEQFF. The CDR3 DNA is TGCGCCAGCAGCTTCCTAGCGGGAGCCACGGGGAATGAGCAGTTCTTC.

V usage is TRBV25-1 and J usage is TRBJ2-3; a weak D match, TRBD1 (6 bases). Germline CDR1 is MGHDK and CDR2 is SYGVNS. CDR3 length equals 15 residues. Trimming removed 3 bases at V and 3 bases at J, with 13 bases between. CDR3 sequence: CASSDGRGLTDTQYF. In DNA form, the CDR3 reads TGTGCCAGCAGTGACGGCAGGGGATTGACAGATACGCAGTATTTT.

The chain uses TRBV11-2 and TRBJ2-1; TRBD2 matches 15 bases. J gave up 4 bases and V 5 bases, and 9 bases lay outside the gene matches. This CDR3 is 18 amino acids long. Germline loops: CDR1 SGHAT, CDR2 FQNNGV. CDR3 bases: TGTGCCAGCAGCGGGACTAGCGGGAGGCCCGGGACTTACAATGAGCAGTTCTTC. It translates to CASSGTSGRPGTYNEQFF.

Only one count was recorded for this clone. This chain joins TRBV30 and TRBJ1-1; a weak D match, TRBD1 (5 bases). Trimming removed 2 bases at V and 6 bases at J, with 10 bases between. Germline CDR1 is GTSNPN and CDR2 is SVGIG (reference sequence). This CDR3 region has 12 residues. The CDR3 DNA follows: TGTGCCTGGAGTCTAGGGGCCCCTGAAGCTTTCTTT. Translation gives CAWSLGAPEAFF.

This clone appeared a single time. This chain uses TRBV2 with TRBJ2-7; possibly TRBD2 for D (7 bases). The CDR3 sequence is 14 residues long. From germline, CDR1 is SNHLY and CDR2 FYNNEI. V gave up 7 bases and J gave up 4 bases, with 17 bases separating them. The CDR3 DNA reads as TGTGCCAGCATCGGTTCAGCGGGGACATACGAGCAGTACTTC. This sequence encodes CASIGSAGTYEQYF.

This clone was seen a single time. V usage is TRBV10-3 and J usage is TRBJ1-1; 7 bases are shared with TRBD1. Unmatched junction bases numbered 7, after V lost 2 bases and J lost 1 base. This CDR3 comprises 16 residues. Looked up from germline, CDR1 is ENHRY and CDR2 is SYGVKD. The CDR3 nucleotides read TGTGCCATCAGTGAGATAGGAGACAGGGAGAACACTGAAGCTTTCTTT. Amino acid sequence: CAISEIGDRENTEAFF.

V usage is TRBV3-1 (or the pseudogene TRBV3-2) and J usage is TRBJ2-4; no definite D call. Trimming left V 6 bases short and J 1 base short, with 16 bases between. Germline CDR1 is LGHDT and CDR2 is YNNKEL (reference sequence). This CDR3 region has 16 residues. The CDR3 nucleotides are TGTGCCAGCAGTCCCCCGGGTTGGTATGCCAAAAACATTCAGTACTTC. The encoded protein is CASSPPGWYAKNIQYF.

The chain has TRBV19 and TRBJ2-2; D call uncertain. The length of the CDR3 is 14 residues. V lost 5 bases to trimming and J lost 4 bases, with 11 bases between them. CDR1 and CDR2 (germline): LNHDA, SQIVND (reference sequence). The CDR3 region has the DNA TGTGCCAGTAGTCCGGGTGGCTCCACCGGGGAGCTGTTTTTT. As protein: CASSPGGSTGELFF.

The chain has TRBV30 and TRBJ2-5, with D unclear. Trimming removed 0 bases from V and 1 base from J, with 15 bases in between. The CDR3 totals 16 residues. Germline V gives CDR1 GTSNPN, CDR2 SVGIG (reference sequence). CDR3 DNA sequence: TGTGCCTGGAGTGTAGGCTGGCAGGCCCCCCAAGAGACCCAGTACTTC. Translated: CAWSVGWQAPQETQYF.